Here is one T cell receptor beta chain with its context. Followed over time, Seattle patients had been enrolled while infection was active. The data belong to a study of blood T cell repertoires in COVID-19. Overall study context: The United States, Italy and Spain provided the acute and convalescent COVID-19 samples. PBMCs, B-cell-depleted T cells, or T cells provided the cDNA or gDNA that made up the material.

Under the authors' procedure: Estimation of nucleated cell counts was performed using reference gene primer amplification. Libraries were prepared by immunoSEQ multiplex PCR; TCRdb keeps only in-frame clonotypes and omits some of them. The V and J calls and clone size were taken over from that table, and D and trimming were inferred from the DNA. The repertoire holds 65,000 to 70,000 clones, about 90% seen once, with 16% in the top ten. The CDR3 extends over 13 amino acids. The V segment lost 4 bases and the J segment 8 bases; nucleotides outside the gene matches: 7. Germline CDR1 MNHNY, CDR2 SVGAGI (reference sequence).

This sequence was found in a man aged 40-55 years with COVID-19, enrolled during active disease. The rearrangement joins TRBV6-6 to TRBJ2-5, with 7 bases lining up with TRBD1. The sequenced sample consisted of peripheral blood. The CDR3: CASSSQGPETQYF. The CDR3 nucleotides read TGTGCCAGCAGTTCACAGGGGCCTGAAACCCAGTACTTC.